A single sample is the source of the 5 T cell receptor beta chains below, sequenced in a study of cytomegalovirus exposure and HLA in healthy donors. Primers included in the PCR were 60 Vbeta and 13 Jbeta primers. Assay: immunoSEQ multiplex PCR; the TCRdb copy retains only in-frame clones and omits some. Here the sample spans around 120,000 clones, approximately 78% being singletons. Input material: PBMCs. The receptor set was obtained from a woman in her thirties or forties in good health and CMV-seropositive.

This rearrangement joins TRBV10-1 to TRBJ2-5; TRBD2 agrees at 11 bases. Germline V lookup: CDR1 WNHNN, CDR2 SYGVQD (reference sequence). The CDR3 totals 16 residues. Trimming took 0 bases from V and 6 from J; bases not matched to a gene: 6. The CDR3 here is CASSESGLAVPQTQYF. The CDR3 coding sequence is TGCGCCAGCAGTGAGTCGGGACTAGCGGTCCCTCAGACCCAGTACTTC.

V usage is TRBV10-3 and J usage is TRBJ2-5, with 9 bases fitting TRBD2. The J call could be wrong; TRBJ2-7 is a better fit for the DNA end. Germline V lookup: CDR1 ENHRY, CDR2 SYGVKD. The CDR3 extends over 15 amino acids. For the CDR3, the DNA is TGTGCCATCAGTGAGTCTAGCGGGGGATTCTACGAGCAGTACTTC. Amino acids: CAISESSGGFYEQYF.

The chain recombines TRBV6-1 with TRBJ2-3; the D gene is possibly TRBD1 (5 bases). Trimming stripped 6 bases from V and 0 bases from J, with 13 bases between. Germline CDR1 and CDR2: MNHNS and SASEGT. CDR3 length equals 15 residues. The CDR3 DNA is TGTGCCAGCAGCCCTTTAGACAGTAGCACAGATACGCAGTATTTT. Translating gives CASSPLDSSTDTQYF.

V gene TRBV21-1 combines with J gene TRBJ1-1; the table gives TRBD1 as D, unverified against the DNA. TRBV21-1 has pseudogene status. This CDR3 region has 14 residues. The CDR3 DNA sequence: TGTGCCAGCAGCAAAAGGACAGGGAACACTGAAGCTTTCTTT. Amino acids: CASSKRTGNTEAFF.

V is TRBV7-9 and J is TRBJ2-3; D is unresolved. The germline V and J ends were trimmed by 3 bases and 2 bases, with 9 bases remaining between them. Germline CDR1 reads SEHNR; CDR2 reads FQNEAQ (reference sequence). CDR3 length equals 14 residues. CDR3 region: CASSFLLHTDTQYF. DNA of the CDR3: TGTGCCAGCAGCTTTTTACTTCACACAGATACGCAGTATTTT.